The 29 T cell receptor beta chains reported below all come from one sample, sequenced in a study of vaccination effects on CD4 cells after COVID-19. Profiling relied on immunoSEQ multiplex PCR, and the TCRdb table lists in-frame clones only, not all of them. The repertoire holds about 24,000 clones, with more than 70% as singletons. Prior to sequencing, the ViraFEST assay stimulated PBMC with viral peptide pools, which expanded the antigen-specific CD4+ T cells. Researchers isolated CD4+ T cells once 9 to 11 days of culture had elapsed. Vaccinated recipients, who were negative for nucleocapsid antibodies, had no history of SARS-CoV-2 infection. These receptors are not linked to any known antigen. This sample comprised CD4+ T cells from PBMCs cultured with HCoV-NL63 spike peptides, obtained before COVID-19 vaccination. These TCRs come from a human donor who received a COVID-19 vaccine.

The V and J genes are TRBV11-2 and TRBJ1-1; maybe TRBD1 (5 bases). There are 14 residues in the CDR3. Per the germline V gene, CDR1 is SGHAT and CDR2 is FQNNGV. V was cut by 3 bases and J by 4 bases, with 12 bases left in between. The CDR3 DNA is TGTGCCAGCAGCTTGGGGGTGGGCGCCACTGAAGCTTTCTTT. Its translation: CASSLGVGATEAFF.

A few counts support this clone. The rearrangement links TRBV7-8 to TRBJ1-6; the D is unclear. The V end was cut by 2 bases, the J end by 0 bases, with 5 bases between. Germline V gene sequence: CDR1 SGHVS, CDR2 FQNEAQ. This CDR3 is 15 amino acids long. The CDR3 coding sequence is TGTGCCAGCAGCTTACAGAGCTCCTATAATTCACCCCTCCACTTT. Translation: CASSLQSSYNSPLHF.

The CDR3 spells CASSRGYNEQFF. The CDR3 region has the DNA TGTGCCAGTTCCCGGGGATACAATGAGCAGTTCTTC. This chain connects TRBV19 to TRBJ2-1; D is perhaps TRBD2 (5 bases). Per the germline V gene, CDR1 is LNHDA and CDR2 is SQIVND (reference sequence). The CDR3 runs 12 residues. Trimming stripped 8 bases from V and 4 bases from J, with 9 bases between. Supplemented by reference TRBV19 and TRBJ2-1, the full variable domain reads DGGITQSPKYLFRKEGQNVTLSCEQNLNHDAMYWYRQDPGQGLRLIYYSQIVNDFQKGDIAEGYSVSREKKESFPLTVTSAQKNPTAFYLCASSRGYNEQFFGPGTRLTVL.

The chain joins TRBV6-5 to TRBJ1-1, with D uncertain. V was shortened by 6 bases and J by 0 bases, with 8 bases between the two germline ends. This CDR3 is 13 amino acids long. CDR1 is MNHEY, CDR2 SVGAGI, per germline. CDR3 coding DNA: TGTGCCAGCAGGTCCCGGATGAACACTGAAGCTTTCTTT. Residues: CASRSRMNTEAFF.

The V gene is TRBV2, the J gene TRBJ2-7, with D perhaps matching TRBD2 (5 bases). CDR3 size: 13 residues. Trimming removed 11 bases at V and 2 bases at J, with 16 bases between. Germline V lookup: CDR1 SNHLY, CDR2 FYNNEI. This CDR3 reads CAWVGEGAYEQYF. As DNA, the CDR3 is TGTGCCTGGGTCGGTGAGGGAGCCTACGAGCAGTACTTC.

This clone has just a few counts. The rearrangement uses TRBV2 and TRBJ2-3, with 8 positions matching TRBD2. The CDR3 covers 15 residues. Unmatched junction bases numbered 10, after V lost 7 bases and J lost 4 bases. CDR1 and CDR2 (germline): SNHLY, FYNNEI. This CDR3 reads CASTEREIWADTQYF. The CDR3 DNA sequence: TGTGCCAGCACAGAGCGGGAGATCTGGGCAGATACGCAGTATTTT.

This chain joins TRBV5-1 and TRBJ2-1, with TRBD2 matching 7 bases. The germline CDR1 and CDR2 sequences are SGHRS and YFSETQ. The CDR3 spans 14 residues. V dropped 4 bases and J dropped 5; count of bases not matched to a gene: 6. The CDR3 DNA is TGCGCCAGCAGCCGCTTCAGCGGGGACAATGAGCAGTTCTTC. Amino acids: CASSRFSGDNEQFF.

The rearrangement uses TRBV5-4 and TRBJ2-1, with 7 bases lining up with TRBD2. This CDR3 spans 12 amino acids. The ends lost 4 bases at V and 9 bases at J; junction bases unmatched: 4. Per germline, CDR1 SGHNT and CDR2 YYREEE (reference sequence). The CDR3 is CASSARLAEQFF. In DNA form, the CDR3 reads TGTGCCAGCAGCGCCCGACTAGCTGAGCAGTTCTTC. Combining the CDR3 with reference TRBV5-4 and TRBJ2-1 gives the whole variable domain ETGVTQSPTHLIKTRGQQVTLRCSSQSGHNTVSWYQQALGQGPQFIFQYYREEENGRGNFPPRFSGLQFPNYSSELNVNALELDDSALYLCASSARLAEQFFGPGTRLTVL.

The chain is built from TRBV5-1 and TRBJ1-1; D is uncertain. The V gene's germline CDR1 is SGHRS and CDR2 YFSETQ. The CDR3 extends over 13 amino acids. Trimming removed 2 bases from V and 3 bases from J, with 8 bases in between. CDR3 amino acids: CASSFVRHTEAFF. The CDR3 coding sequence is TGCGCCAGCAGCTTTGTTAGACACACTGAAGCTTTCTTT.

The chain links TRBV10-3 to TRBJ2-5; D is uncertain. Germline V gives CDR1 ENHRY, CDR2 SYGVKD. The CDR3 covers 12 residues. Trimming shortened V by 0 bases and J by 4 bases, and 3 bases separated the two germline ends. CDR3 sequence: CAISESTETQYF. The CDR3 DNA sequence: TGTGCCATCAGTGAGTCGACAGAGACCCAGTACTTC.

V gene TRBV5-4 combines with J gene TRBJ1-1; no definite D call. Germline CDR1 and CDR2: SGHNT and YYREEE (reference sequence). This CDR3 is 12 amino acids long. Trimming removed 5 bases at V and 6 bases at J, with 11 bases between. The CDR3 region has the DNA TGTGCCAGCAGTTCGGGTTGGTCTGAAGCTTTCTTT. It codes for CASSSGWSEAFF. The variable domain in full, with the rest retrieved from reference TRBV5-4 and TRBJ1-1, is ETGVTQSPTHLIKTRGQQVTLRCSSQSGHNTVSWYQQALGQGPQFIFQYYREEENGRGNFPPRFSGLQFPNYSSELNVNALELDDSALYLCASSSGWSEAFFGQGTRLTVV.

The V gene is TRBV15, the J gene TRBJ2-3, with D unclear. Trimming shortened V by 0 bases and J by 4 bases, and 8 bases separated the two germline ends. The CDR3 has 14 residues. The germline V gene has CDR1 LNHNV and CDR2 YYDKDF (reference sequence). DNA of the CDR3: TGTGCCACCAGCAGAGATACCAGCGCAGATACGCAGTATTTT. Its translation is CATSRDTSADTQYF.

The chain carries TRBV5-6 and TRBJ1-5; D is perhaps TRBD1 (6 bases). The ends were cut back, 1 base at V and 4 bases at J, with 15 bases in the middle. CDR1 and CDR2 (germline): SGHDT, YYEEEE. CDR3 length: 16 residues. CDR3 DNA sequence: TGTGCCAGCAGCTTGAGGAGGGGGGCCGTAAATCAGCCCCAGCATTTT. Residues: CASSLRRGAVNQPQHF. Variable domain in full (rest from reference TRBV5-6 and TRBJ1-5): DAGVTQSPTHLIKTRGQQVTLRCSPKSGHDTVSWYQQALGQGPQFIFQYYEEEERQRGNFPDRFSGHQFPNYSSELNVNALLLGDSALYLCASSLRRGAVNQPQHFGDGTRLSIL.

The rearrangement joins TRBV11-3 to TRBJ2-7, with 13 nucleotides matching TRBD2. After removal of 5 bases from V and 2 bases from J, the junction contained 3 bases not matched to a gene. Per germline, CDR1 SGHNT and CDR2 YENEEA. This CDR3 spans 15 amino acids. This CDR3 is CASSLGLAGPYEQYF. The CDR3 DNA is TGTGCCAGCAGCCTGGGACTAGCGGGACCCTACGAGCAGTACTTC.

This sequence joins TRBV7-2 and TRBJ1-4, with D maybe TRBD1 (6 bases). Germline CDR1 reads SGHTA; CDR2 reads FQGNSA. This CDR3 is 15 amino acids long. Trimming removed 0 bases from V and 6 bases from J, with 11 bases in between. CDR3 sequence reads: CASSLAGTLDEKLFF. The CDR3 DNA reads as TGTGCCAGCAGCTTAGCAGGGACATTAGATGAAAAACTGTTTTTT.

This clone was counted once. The chain has TRBV11-2 and TRBJ2-1, with no clear D. CDR3 length: 15 residues. CDR1 is SGHAT, CDR2 FQNNGV, per germline. The ends were cut back, 7 bases at V and 0 bases at J, with 13 bases in the middle. The CDR3 is CASTDLVDSYNEQFF. The CDR3, as DNA: TGTGCCAGCACCGATTTAGTTGACTCCTACAATGAGCAGTTCTTC.

This rearrangement joins TRBV11-2 to TRBJ2-4; 8 bases line up with TRBD1. The trim removed 8 bases at V and 9 bases at J, leaving 6 bases unmatched. The germline gives CDR1 SGHAT, CDR2 FQNNGV. The CDR3 totals 12 residues. The CDR3 sequence is CASGPGQGIQYF. Here the CDR3 DNA reads TGTGCCAGCGGCCCAGGACAGGGCATTCAGTACTTC. Filled out from reference TRBV11-2 and TRBJ2-4, the complete variable domain reads EAGVAQSPRYKIIEKRQSVAFWCNPISGHATLYWYQQILGQGPKLLIQFQNNGVVDDSQLPKDRFSAERLKGVDSTLKIQPAKLEDSAVYLCASGPGQGIQYFGAGTRLSVL.

The chain joins TRBV5-4 to TRBJ2-5; 14 bases are shared with TRBD2. This CDR3 region has 17 residues. Germline V CDR1 and CDR2: SGHNT, YYREEE (reference sequence). J gave up 2 bases and V 4 bases, and 7 bases lay outside the gene matches. The CDR3 protein is CASSRGLAGVWQETQYF. The CDR3 DNA reads as TGTGCCAGCAGCCGGGGACTAGCGGGAGTATGGCAAGAGACCCAGTACTTC.

This rearrangement joins TRBV11-3 to TRBJ1-2, with D maybe TRBD1 (5 bases). V gave up 5 bases and J gave up 0 bases, with 13 bases separating them. CDR1 and CDR2 from the germline V gene are SGHNT and YENEEA. The CDR3 contains 15 residues. The CDR3 loop is CASSPGPGTNYGYTF. CDR3 DNA sequence: TGTGCCAGCAGCCCAGGGCCAGGAACTAACTATGGCTACACCTTC.

V gene TRBV6-5 combines with J gene TRBJ2-7; no definite D call. Germline V gives CDR1 MNHEY, CDR2 SVGAGI. The CDR3 totals 14 residues. Trimming pared 11 bases from V and 4 bases from J, leaving 21 bases between. In DNA form, the CDR3 reads TGTGCCTCTCGGACCCACTCAAGTCCTTACGAGCAGTACTTC. Protein product: CASRTHSSPYEQYF.

This clone was counted only a few times. The J gene is TRBJ1-6, the V gene TRBV3-1 (or the pseudogene TRBV3-2), with 8 positions matching TRBD1. The CDR3 contains 14 residues. V shed 4 bases, J shed 7 bases, and the junction held 3 bases outside the gene matches. Germline V CDR1 and CDR2: LGHDT, YNNKEL (reference sequence). The CDR3 here is CASSRQGSNSPLHF. CDR3 in DNA: TGTGCCAGCAGCCGACAGGGGTCCAATTCACCCCTCCACTTT.

The V gene is TRBV2, the J gene TRBJ1-5; maybe TRBD1 (6 bases). The CDR3 sequence is 15 residues long. Germline V gene lookup returns CDR1 SNHLY and CDR2 FYNNEI. Trimming left V 3 bases short and J 4 bases short, with 13 bases between. The CDR3, as DNA: TGTGCCAGCAGTGATAGACAGGAACCTAATCAGCCCCAGCATTTT. Translating it yields CASSDRQEPNQPQHF.

The rearrangement joins TRBV13 to TRBJ2-1, with TRBD2 as a possible D gene (5 bases). From germline, CDR1 is PRHDT and CDR2 FYEKMQ (reference sequence). With 1 base removed from V and 0 bases from J, the gap between germline ends came to 13 bases. The CDR3 has 17 amino acids. CDR3 sequence reads: CASSLVSSPSSYNEQFF. DNA of the CDR3: TGTGCCAGCAGCTTAGTATCTAGCCCTAGCTCCTACAATGAGCAGTTCTTC.

This chain links TRBV7-2 with TRBJ2-2, with 9 bases aligning to TRBD1. Germline V gives CDR1 SGHTA, CDR2 FQGNSA. The V segment lost 6 bases and the J segment 0 bases; nucleotides outside the gene matches: 5. The CDR3 contains 16 residues. For the CDR3, the DNA is TGTGCCAGCAGACAAACAGGGGGCGCGAACACCGGGGAGCTGTTTTTT. This codes for CASRQTGGANTGELFF.

The chain links TRBV27 to TRBJ1-5, with no clear D. CDR3 size: 12 residues. V lost 5 bases and J lost 9, with 11 bases in between. From germline, CDR1 is MNHEY and CDR2 SMNVEV (reference sequence). In DNA, the CDR3 is TGTGCCAGCAGTACAGCCTCGGGGCCCCAGCATTTT. Translation: CASSTASGPQHF.

The rearrangement uses TRBV4-1 and TRBJ2-7, with TRBD1 matching over 10 bases. Per the germline V gene, CDR1 is MGHRA and CDR2 is YSYEKL. The length of the CDR3 is 16 residues. V trimming: 4 bases; J trimming: 4 bases; junction bases outside the gene matches: 10. CDR3 amino acids: CASSPLGDRGVYEQYF. CDR3 coding DNA: TGCGCCAGCAGCCCGCTTGGGGACAGGGGAGTATACGAGCAGTACTTC.

The table lists this clone with a few counts. The chain is built from TRBV5-1 and TRBJ2-7; D call uncertain. Trimming left V 2 bases short and J 0 bases short, with 9 bases between. CDR1 SGHRS and CDR2 YFSETQ come from the germline V gene. The CDR3 spans 14 residues. The CDR3 loop is CASSLESTSYEQYF. CDR3 nucleotide sequence: TGCGCCAGCAGCTTAGAATCTACCTCCTACGAGCAGTACTTC. Based on the CDR3 plus reference TRBV5-1 and TRBJ2-7, the full variable domain is KAGVTQTPRYLIKTRGQQVTLSCSPISGHRSVSWYQQTPGQGLQFLFEYFSETQRNKGNFPGRFSGRQFSNSRSEMNVSTLELGDSALYLCASSLESTSYEQYFGPGTRLTVT.

This clone was seen a few times. The rearrangement joins TRBV2 to TRBJ1-5; the D is unclear. V lost 3 bases and J lost 7, with 13 bases in between. The V gene's germline CDR1 is SNHLY and CDR2 FYNNEI. The length of the CDR3 is 14 residues. CDR3 loop: CASSEFAGAQPQHF. The CDR3 DNA follows: TGTGCCAGCAGTGAGTTCGCAGGTGCACAGCCCCAGCATTTT.

The V call is TRBV7-8, the J call TRBJ2-7; TRBD1 matches at 7 bases. Germline V lookup: CDR1 SGHVS, CDR2 FQNEAQ. V was clipped by 5 bases and J by 6 bases; unmatched bases: 10. The CDR3 sequence is 14 residues long. The CDR3 DNA reads as TGTGCCAGCAGCCGCGACAGGGCAATTCGCGAGCAGTACTTC. This encodes CASSRDRAIREQYF.